This entry lists 11 T cell receptor beta chains sequenced from one sample in a study of T cell responses to AZD1222 COVID-19 vaccine. TCRdb keeps only in-frame clones here, not all; method: immunoSEQ multiplex PCR. The sample holds over 85,000 clones; around 89% are singletons and the top ten take 1.6%. The sample in question was peripheral blood, obtained on day 0 of AZD1222 vaccination. The receptors were gathered from an adult in good health.

The V and J genes are TRBV15 and TRBJ2-4; 7 positions agree with TRBD2. This CDR3 is 17 amino acids long. Germline trimming cut 4 bases from V and 6 bases from J; bases unmatched to any gene: 15. Germline V lookup: CDR1 LNHNV, CDR2 YYDKDF (reference sequence). In nucleotides, the CDR3 is TGTGCCACCAGCACCTTTAGGGGAGGGGCCGGGGGAAACATTCAGTACTTC. Translation gives CATSTFRGGAGGNIQYF.

The chain joins TRBV5-6 to TRBJ1-6, with D tentatively TRBD1 (5 bases). This CDR3 region has 15 residues. The V gene lost 0 bases and the J gene lost 6 bases, with 10 bases spanning the gap. In germline, CDR1 is SGHDT, CDR2 YYEEEE. The DNA of the CDR3 is TGTGCCAGCAGCTTGGCAGACAGACTTAATTCACCCCTCCACTTT. The encoded protein is CASSLADRLNSPLHF.

The genes are TRBV6-5 and TRBJ2-7; D is undetermined. V lost 7 bases, J lost 0 bases, and 10 bases lay in between. The CDR3 has 13 amino acids. CDR1 and CDR2 (germline): MNHEY, SVGAGI. The CDR3 bases are TGTGCCAGCACCCACGGAAACTCCTACGAGCAGTACTTC. Translating gives CASTHGNSYEQYF.

The chain is built from TRBV11-2 and TRBJ1-6; D unresolved. The CDR3 totals 14 residues. Germline CDR1 SGHAT, CDR2 FQNNGV. V was trimmed by 3 bases and J by 4 bases, leaving 7 bases between them. The CDR3 loop reads CASSFSRYNSPLHF. The CDR3 DNA follows: TGTGCCAGCAGCTTCTCCAGATATAATTCACCCCTCCACTTT.

V usage is TRBV4-1 and J usage is TRBJ1-5; perhaps TRBD1 as D (5 bases). The CDR3 is made up of 17 amino acids. Germline V CDR1 and CDR2: MGHRA, YSYEKL. The ends were cut back, 0 bases at V and 5 bases at J, with 17 bases in the middle. The CDR3 coding sequence is TGCGCCAGCAGCCAAGAAGGGTCAGGGCCGGTGTATCAGCCCCAGCATTTT. Translating gives CASSQEGSGPVYQPQHF.

This clone was seen just once. The gene calls are TRBV4-1 and TRBJ1-5; D gene ambiguous. Looked up from germline, CDR1 is MGHRA and CDR2 is YSYEKL. The V and J ends lost 5 bases and 5 bases respectively, with 10 bases between them. This CDR3 contains 13 residues. Here the CDR3 DNA reads TGCGCCAGCAGCTCACGACCCGATCAGCCCCAGCATTTT. This encodes CASSSRPDQPQHF.

The chain combines TRBV7-8 with TRBJ1-5; D gene unclear. Deletions cut 3 bases from V and 3 bases from J, with 3 bases between. Germline CDR1 reads SGHVS; CDR2 reads FQNEAQ. The CDR3 extends over 12 amino acids. The CDR3 DNA reads TGTGCCAGCAGCTTCAACAATCAGCCCCAGCATTTT. Protein product: CASSFNNQPQHF.

V gene TRBV19 combines with J gene TRBJ1-2; no definite D call. V was clipped by 2 bases and J by 0 bases, with 10 bases between them. From germline, CDR1 is LNHDA and CDR2 SQIVND (reference sequence). This CDR3 has 15 residues. CDR3 residues: CASSINSFSNYGYTF. The CDR3 nucleotides read TGTGCCAGTAGTATAAACAGCTTCTCTAACTATGGCTACACCTTC.

J is TRBJ1-1 and V is TRBV20-1; the D is unclear. Trimming stripped 5 bases from V and 5 bases from J, with 6 bases between. There are 10 residues in the CDR3. Looked up from germline, CDR1 is DFQATT and CDR2 is SNEGSKA (reference sequence). CDR3 DNA sequence: TGCAGTGCTCTGAGGACTGAAGCTTTCTTT. Protein sequence: CSALRTEAFF.

This clone came up once. The J gene is TRBJ2-7, the V gene TRBV7-9, with D possibly TRBD1 on 6 matching bases. Trimming pared 4 bases from V and 3 bases from J, leaving 16 bases between. CDR3 size: 15 residues. The V gene's germline CDR1 is SEHNR and CDR2 FQNEAQ (reference sequence). The CDR3 DNA reads TGTGCCAGCAGCTCAGCCTCGGGACACATCTACGAGCAGTACTTC. Amino acid sequence: CASSSASGHIYEQYF.

V and J are TRBV6-2 or TRBV6-3 and TRBJ1-2; possibly TRBD1 for D (6 bases). CDR1 and CDR2 from the germline V gene are MNHEY and SVGEGT. CDR3 size: 14 residues. The V and J ends lost 6 bases and 2 bases respectively, with 13 bases between them. The CDR3 nucleotides read TGTGCCAGCAGCCCGGCGGGACAAAACTATGGCTACACCTTC. Translated, it gives CASSPAGQNYGYTF.